The 13 T cell receptor beta chains given below trace back to one sample, sequenced in a study of regulatory T cells in long-lasting Graves disease. Sample time point: persistent/refractory GD, antithyroid drugs over 5 years with positive TRAb. Extracted RNA from PBMCs served as the source of the TCR library. Sequencing libraries for TCR beta were prepared with iRepertoire HTBI primers and Arm-PCR of CDR3 regions. Each CDR3 protein is one row after TCRdb ran MiXCR on the multiplex PCR reads. The sample records 450,000 or so distinct CDR3 sequences, roughly 20% being singletons. Material: peripheral blood mononuclear cells (PBMCs), obtained when the disease was refractory, from a patient treated with antithyroid drugs. These receptors all come from a female donor with Graves disease.

With regard to this clonotype: This clone may be a read error of a much larger clone one base away. The chain is built from TRBV7-3 and TRBJ2-2; 8 bases are a match to TRBD1. Germline lookup yields CDR1 SGHTA and CDR2 FQGTGA. CDR3 length: 16 residues. The CDR3 DNA is TGTGCCAGCAGCTTCTATCAGGGGGCGGACACCGGGGAGCTGTCTTTT. It encodes CASSFYQGADTGELSF.

This clonotype was recorded at least ten times. A read error may produce the germline difference seen at one junction end. The J gene is TRBJ2-5, the V gene TRBV7-9, with D possibly called TRBD1 or TRBD2 (7 bases each). CDR1 is SEHNR, CDR2 FQNEAQ, per germline (reference sequence). The CDR3 extends over 14 amino acids. CDR3 DNA: TGTGCCAGCGGTGACAGGGAGGGAGAAGACACCCAGTACTTC. Protein sequence: CASGDREGEDTQYF. Combining the CDR3 with reference TRBV7-9 and TRBJ2-5 gives the whole variable domain DTGVSQNPRHKITKRGQNVTFRCDPISEHNRLYWYRQTLGQGPEFLTYFQNEAQLEKSRLLSDRFSAERPKGSFSTLEIQRTEQGDSAMYLCASGDREGEDTQYFGPGTRLLVL.

A word on this clonotype: At one boundary the junction diverges from the germline segment, which might be a read error. The chain carries TRBV4-1 and TRBJ1-2, with D maybe TRBD1 (6 bases). The CDR3 length is 15 residues. Germline V CDR1 and CDR2: MGHRA, YSYEKL. CDR3 in amino acids: CASSHRTTGKLGHTF. As DNA, the CDR3 is TGCGCCAGCAGCCACCGAACTACAGGGAAACTTGGCCACACCTTC.

J is TRBJ2-7 and V is TRBV20-1; 8 nucleotides agree with TRBD2. Germline V gene data show CDR1 as DFQATT and CDR2 as SNEGSKA (reference sequence). CDR3 length: 15 amino acids. After removal of 2 bases from V and 0 bases from J, the junction contained 6 bases not matched to a gene. As DNA, the CDR3 is TGCAGTGCTAGAAATACTAGCGGCAGCTCCTACGAGCAGTACTTC. This sequence encodes CSARNTSGSSYEQYF.

This clonotype was seen a handful of times. The CDR3 coding sequence is TGCAGTGCTAGAGATTTGGCAGGGGGCAGGGAGACCCAGTACTTC. It is translated as CSARDLAGGRETQYF. This sequence joins TRBV20-1 and TRBJ2-5, with 8 bases aligning to TRBD1. Germline lookup yields CDR1 DFQATT and CDR2 SNEGSKA (reference sequence). This CDR3 region has 15 residues. The J segment lost 5 bases and the V segment lost 0 bases, leaving 8 bases of the junction unmatched.

The chain joins TRBV7-2 to TRBJ1-2, with 7 bases fitting TRBD1. Germline V gene data show CDR1 as SGHTA and CDR2 as FQGNSA. With 4 bases clipped from V and 5 bases from J, the junction kept 10 bases outside the gene matches. This CDR3 has 15 residues. Here the CDR3 reads CASSSPVTGVYGYTF. The CDR3 region has the DNA TGTGCCAGCAGCTCGCCCGTTACAGGGGTATATGGCTACACCTTC.

This clonotype has ten or more counts. The chain employs TRBV11-2 and TRBJ1-2; D is unresolved. The V gene lost 3 bases and the J gene lost 8 bases, with 10 bases spanning the gap. Per the germline V gene, CDR1 is SGHAT and CDR2 is FQNNGV. The CDR3 totals 12 residues. The CDR3 is CASSFGGSGYTF. DNA of the CDR3: TGTGCCAGCAGCTTTGGAGGGAGCGGCTACACCTTC. The full variable domain, completed using reference TRBV11-2 and TRBJ1-2, is EAGVAQSPRYKIIEKRQSVAFWCNPISGHATLYWYQQILGQGPKLLIQFQNNGVVDDSQLPKDRFSAERLKGVDSTLKIQPAKLEDSAVYLCASSFGGSGYTFGSGTRLTVV.

This clonotype was counted only a few times. The chain joins TRBV7-9 to TRBJ2-7; 7 nucleotides match TRBD2. V shed 5 bases and J 4 bases; nucleotides not matched to a gene: 8. The CDR3 is 14 residues long. In germline, CDR1 is SEHNR, CDR2 FQNEAQ (reference sequence). In DNA form, the CDR3 reads TGTGCCAGCAGCGAGGTGACTAGCTGGTACGAGCAGTACTTC. The encoded protein is CASSEVTSWYEQYF.

Remarks on this clonotype: A much larger clone is a single base away; this may be a read error. The rearrangement links TRBV6-1 to TRBJ1-5, with 7 positions matching TRBD1. Germline loops: CDR1 MNHNS, CDR2 SASEGT. The junction had 6 bases not matched to a gene; V was cut back by 5 bases and J by 2 bases. CDR3 size: 15 residues. The CDR3 reads CASSPTGAGNQPQHF. Here the CDR3 DNA reads TGTGCCAGCAGTCCCACAGGGGCAGGCAATCAGCCCCAGCATTTT.

The chain carries TRBV28 and TRBJ2-5; D perhaps matches TRBD2 (7 bases). The closer fit of TRBJ2-7 to the DNA end suggests the J call may be wrong. This CDR3 has 15 amino acids. Germline V lookup: CDR1 MDHEN, CDR2 SYDVKM. In nucleotides, the CDR3 is TGTGCCAGCAGTTTAGGGGGGGGGCGCACCCACGAGCAGTACTTC. Encoded protein: CASSLGGGRTHEQYF.

V and J are TRBV28 and TRBJ2-2, with D perhaps TRBD1 (6 bases). Germline CDR1 and CDR2: MDHEN and SYDVKM. This CDR3 is 13 amino acids long. V was cut by 6 bases and J by 5 bases, with 10 bases left in between. The CDR3 is CASRPQGTGELFF. The CDR3 nucleotides read TGTGCCAGCAGGCCCCAGGGGACCGGGGAGCTGTTTTTT.

There are many counts of this clonotype. J is TRBJ2-7 and V is TRBV27; D possibly corresponds to TRBD1 (6 bases). Trimming removed 3 bases at V and 2 bases at J, with 8 bases between. Germline V lookup: CDR1 MNHEY, CDR2 SMNVEV (reference sequence). This CDR3 comprises 13 residues. As DNA, the CDR3 is TGTGCCAGCAGTTTCCGGGACACCTACGAGCAGTACTTC. This sequence encodes CASSFRDTYEQYF.

V gene TRBV19 combines with J gene TRBJ1-1; D perhaps matches TRBD1 (5 bases). The germline V gene has CDR1 LNHDA and CDR2 SQIVND (reference sequence). The V gene lost 10 bases and the J gene lost 10 bases, with 16 bases spanning the gap. The CDR3 loop spans 11 amino acids. The CDR3: CATLGGSGAFF. The CDR3 DNA follows: TGTGCCACCCTGGGGGGTTCGGGAGCTTTCTTT.